This T cell receptor (beta chain) is from a study of PD-1 blockade in classical Hodgkin lymphoma. This clone has just a few counts. What it binds is not known. General study points: Relapsed/refractory patients reportedly had the lowest baseline TCR diversity, below newly diagnosed patients, who were below healthy donors.

The table came from immunoSEQ multiplex PCR; TCRdb's copy has only in-frame clones and leaves some out. The repertoire consists of roughly 31,000 clones, with around 90% occurring once and the leading ten covering more than 0.35%. Time point: newly diagnosed, previously untreated cHL patient sample. Thawed PBMCs were the source of CD4+ T cells, purified by magnetic negative selection. This receptor was obtained from a human donor with classical Hodgkin lymphoma. Sample: CD4+ T cells from blood.

The CDR3 DNA reads as TGTGCCAGCAGGGAGGACGGGCCGAATGGCTACACCTTC. It translates to CASREDGPNGYTF. The chain carries TRBV2 and TRBJ1-2, with D unresolved. There are 13 residues in the CDR3. CDR1 is SNHLY and CDR2 is FYNNEI in the germline V gene. Trimming stripped 6 bases from V and 6 bases from J, with 14 bases between. The full variable domain, rest sourced from reference TRBV2 and TRBJ1-2, is EPEVTQTPSHQVTQMGQEVILRCVPISNHLYFYWYRQILGQKVEFLVSFYNNEISEKSEIFDDQFSVERPDGSNFTLKIRSTKLEDSAMYFCASREDGPNGYTFGSGTRLTVV.